The rows below give T cell receptor beta chains drawn from one sample of a study of T-cell reconstitution after alpha-beta-depleted transplantation in children. TCRdb reprocessed the PCR reads via MiXCR and lists one record per CDR3 protein. The data show about 110,000 distinct CDR3 sequences, approximately 6.4% seen once. The sample in question was PBMCs, mostly from graft donor cells, obtained 360 days after TCRalphabeta/CD19-depleted stem cell transplant. The origin of the receptors is a male patient aged 2 to 10 who had a stem cell transplant for acute lymphoblastic leukemia, so the T cells may come from the graft donor. Each CDR3 is given with its conserved first and last residue. D genes are given only for firm matches. Not every row has a clone size; where given, it reads once, few, many or a size class.

V: TRBV11-2
J: TRBJ1-1
size: few
D: -
DNA: TGTGCCAGCAGCTTGGTACCGGACGGGACAAGGACTGAAGCTTTCTTT
CDR3: CASSLVPDGTRTEAFF

V: TRBV27
J: TRBJ2-2
size: many
D: -
DNA: TGTGCCAGCAGTTTATTAGGGGCCGGGGAGCTGTTTTTT
CDR3: CASSLLGAGELFF

V: TRBV9
J: TRBJ2-1
size: many
D: TRBD1
DNA: TGTGCCAGCAGCGTGGGACAGGGGGTAGCGAATGAGCAGTTCTTC
CDR3: CASSVGQGVANEQFF

V: TRBV11-2
J: TRBJ2-7
size: -
D: TRBD2
DNA: TGTGCCAGCAGCCCAACTAGCGGGTACGAGCAGTACTTC
CDR3: CASSPTSGYEQYF

V: TRBV25-1
J: TRBJ2-7
size: many
D: TRBD2
DNA: TGTGCCAGCAGTGAATGGGAGGGCACAGGATCCTACGAGCAGTACTTC
CDR3: CASSEWEGTGSYEQYF

V: TRBV7-2
J: TRBJ2-1
size: many
D: TRBD1
DNA: TGTGCCAGTGTTACACAGGGGTACAATGAGCAGTTCTTC
CDR3: CASVTQGYNEQFF

V: TRBV4-2
J: TRBJ2-7
size: few
D: TRBD1
DNA: TGTGCCTCCCGGGCAGACAGGGGTTACGAGCAGTACTTC
CDR3: CASRADRGYEQYF

V: TRBV7-9
J: TRBJ1-2
size: many
D: -
DNA: TGTGCCAGCAGCCCGGGCCAAGACAGGTTCAATGGCTACACCTTC
CDR3: CASSPGQDRFNGYTF

V: TRBV5-8
J: TRBJ1-2
size: many
D: -
DNA: TGTGCCAGCAGCTTAGGCCTCTATGGCTACACCTTC
CDR3: CASSLGLYGYTF

V: TRBV6-6
J: TRBJ2-2
size: once
D: -
DNA: TGTGCCAGCAGTTACGGAACCCAGGGGGAGCTGTTTTTT
CDR3: CASSYGTQGELFF

V: TRBV5-1
J: TRBJ2-2
size: many
D: -
DNA: TGCGCCACCCTCCGGGGCGGGGAGCTGTTTTTT
CDR3: CATLRGGELFF

V: TRBV4-3
J: TRBJ2-7
size: many
D: -
DNA: TGCGCCAGCAGCCACGGACGGACGTCCTACGAGCAGTACTTC
CDR3: CASSHGRTSYEQYF

V: TRBV27
J: TRBJ2-3
size: many
D: -
DNA: TGTGCCAGCAGTCCGGGACTCGCGCGCACAGATACGCAGTATTTT
CDR3: CASSPGLARTDTQYF

V: TRBV27
J: TRBJ2-1
size: many
D: TRBD2
DNA: TGTGCCTCCGGGACTAGCGGGCAGTACAATGAGCAGTTCTTC
CDR3: CASGTSGQYNEQFF

V: TRBV4-3
J: TRBJ1-2
size: -
D: -
DNA: TGCGCCAGCAGCCAAGATGGGAGGCCGGCTAACTATGGCTACACCTTC
CDR3: CASSQDGRPANYGYTF

V: TRBV19
J: TRBJ2-1
size: -
D: -
DNA: TGTGCCAGTAGGGGAGCGGCAGGGCCACACAATGAGCAGTTCTTC
CDR3: CASRGAAGPHNEQFF

V: TRBV20-1
J: TRBJ1-1
size: -
D: -
DNA: TGCAGTGCTAGTGGACGTCTTGGGAGGGACACTGAAGCTTTCTTT
CDR3: CSASGRLGRDTEAFF

V: TRBV2
J: TRBJ2-5
size: few
D: TRBD2
DNA: TGTGCCAGCAGGGAAGCGGGAGAAGAGACCCAGTACTTC
CDR3: CASREAGEETQYF

V: TRBV27
J: TRBJ1-2
size: few
D: -
DNA: TGTGCCAGCAGTTTTCAGGGAGAGGGCTATGGCTACACCTTC
CDR3: CASSFQGEGYGYTF

V: TRBV27
J: TRBJ2-5
size: -
D: TRBD2
DNA: TGTGCCAGCAGTTTAGGACTAGCGGGAGGGTTGCGAGCAACCCAGTACTTC
CDR3: CASSLGLAGGLRATQYF

V: TRBV20-1
J: TRBJ2-3
size: few
D: TRBD1
DNA: TGCAGTGCTTCAGGGGGCCTTAGCACAGATACGCAGTATTTT
CDR3: CSASGGLSTDTQYF

V: TRBV5-8
J: TRBJ1-5
size: many
D: TRBD1
DNA: TGTGCCAGCAGCTTGGAAGGGACAGGGAGTCTCAATCAGCCCCAGCATTTT
CDR3: CASSLEGTGSLNQPQHF

V: TRBV18
J: TRBJ2-4
size: many
D: -
DNA: TGTGCCAGCTCACTCATTCTATCGACCCCTAAAAACATTCAGTACTTC
CDR3: CASSLILSTPKNIQYF

V: TRBV2
J: TRBJ1-5
size: few
D: -
DNA: TGTGCCAGCAGCTGGACGGGGGGGGAAAATCAGCCCCAGCATTTT
CDR3: CASSWTGGENQPQHF

V: TRBV30
J: TRBJ2-7
size: few
D: -
DNA: TGTGCCTGGAGCCCACCGGGACTCCCCCTTCGGGAGCAGTACTTC
CDR3: CAWSPPGLPLREQYF

V: TRBV10-3
J: TRBJ2-7
size: few
D: TRBD2
DNA: TGTGCCATCAGCAGCGGGACCCCCTACGAGCAGTACTTC
CDR3: CAISSGTPYEQYF

V: TRBV29-1
J: TRBJ2-1
size: many
D: TRBD2
DNA: TGCAGCGCTCTGGGACTAGCGGGAGGTAACAATGAGCAGTTCTTC
CDR3: CSALGLAGGNNEQFF

V: TRBV9
J: TRBJ2-3
size: few
D: -
DNA: TGTGCCAGCAGCTCCAGTGGGGGACACATCACAGATACGCAGTATTTT
CDR3: CASSSSGGHITDTQYF

V: TRBV7-9
J: TRBJ2-7
size: many
D: -
DNA: TGTGCCAGCACCCGAGTCAGGGGATACGAGCAGTACTTC
CDR3: CASTRVRGYEQYF

V: TRBV7-2
J: TRBJ2-7
size: -
D: -
DNA: TGTGCCAGCACAAAGGACTTTCCCTACGAGCAGTACTTC
CDR3: CASTKDFPYEQYF

V: TRBV11-1
J: TRBJ1-2
size: few
D: -
DNA: TGTGCCAGGATAACAGGCCTCGCCTATGGCTACACCTTC
CDR3: CARITGLAYGYTF

V: TRBV25-1
J: TRBJ2-5
size: -
D: -
DNA: TGTGCCAGCAGTGATCAGGGGGGAGAGACCCAGTACTTC
CDR3: CASSDQGGETQYF

V: TRBV6-1
J: TRBJ1-2
size: many
D: -
DNA: TGTGCCAGCAGCCCAGCTAGGGTGACCCTATTCTATGGCTACACCTTC
CDR3: CASSPARVTLFYGYTF

V: TRBV4-3
J: TRBJ2-5
size: many
D: -
DNA: TGCGCCAGCAGCCCTGGGTACAGCTATCAAGAGACCCAGTACTTC
CDR3: CASSPGYSYQETQYF

V: TRBV14
J: TRBJ2-1
size: few
D: -
DNA: TGTGCCAGCAGCCTCACTGTGGGGTCCTACAATGAGCAGTTCTTC
CDR3: CASSLTVGSYNEQFF

V: TRBV6-6
J: TRBJ2-3
size: few
D: -
DNA: TGTGCCAGCAGTCCGGGCCCCTTAGATACGCAGTATTTT
CDR3: CASSPGPLDTQYF

V: TRBV7-9
J: TRBJ1-1
size: many
D: -
DNA: TGTGCCAGCGGCACAGGGCTCGGCGCTGAAGCTTTCTTT
CDR3: CASGTGLGAEAFF

V: TRBV20-1
J: TRBJ2-1
size: many
D: -
DNA: TGCAATGCTAGTAACCGCAATGAGCAGTTCTTC
CDR3: CNASNRNEQFF

V: TRBV6-5
J: TRBJ2-5
size: -
D: -
DNA: TGTGCCAGCAGTTACTTCGGGGAAGAGACCCAGTACTTC
CDR3: CASSYFGEETQYF

V: TRBV7-2
J: TRBJ2-3
size: many
D: -
DNA: TGTGCCAGCAGCCCCCACACAGATACGCAGTATTTT
CDR3: CASSPHTDTQYF

V: TRBV5-6
J: TRBJ2-2
size: few
D: TRBD2
DNA: TGTGCCAGCAGCCCAAGATGGCGGGAGTCAGGGACCGGGGAGCTGTTTTTT
CDR3: CASSPRWRESGTGELFF

V: TRBV7-9
J: TRBJ1-1
size: many
D: -
DNA: TGTGCCAGCACCATAGGAGGCACTGAAGCTTTCTTT
CDR3: CASTIGGTEAFF

V: TRBV5-6
J: TRBJ2-7
size: many
D: -
DNA: TGTGCCAGCAGCTTGATCAGACCCTACGAGCAGTACTTC
CDR3: CASSLIRPYEQYF

V: TRBV27
J: TRBJ2-7
size: few
D: -
DNA: TGTGCCAGCAAACCGACAGTGACCTACGAGCAGTACTTC
CDR3: CASKPTVTYEQYF

V: TRBV9
J: TRBJ2-5
size: few
D: TRBD2
DNA: TGTGCCAGCAGTGCTAGCGGGGGGGCTGAAGAGACCCAGTACTTC
CDR3: CASSASGGAEETQYF

V: TRBV2
J: TRBJ2-5
size: many
D: TRBD2
DNA: TGTGCCAGCATTAAGACTAGCGACCGCCAAGAGACCCAGTACTTC
CDR3: CASIKTSDRQETQYF

V: TRBV12-3/TRBV12-4
J: TRBJ1-4
size: few
D: -
DNA: TGTGCCAGCAGTTTAGGCCCTAATGAAAAACTGTTTTTT
CDR3: CASSLGPNEKLFF

V: TRBV15
J: TRBJ2-7
size: many
D: -
DNA: TGTGCCACCAGCCTGCGGAGCGGTGCCTACGAGCAGTACTTC
CDR3: CATSLRSGAYEQYF

V: TRBV10-3
J: TRBJ2-5
size: many
D: -
DNA: TGTGCCATCAGTGGTGACGGTCAAGAGACCCAGTACTTC
CDR3: CAISGDGQETQYF

V: TRBV11-2
J: TRBJ2-7
size: few
D: -
DNA: TGTGCCAGCAGCTTACCGGCGGAGCAGTACTTC
CDR3: CASSLPAEQYF